Following are 20 T cell receptor beta chains from one sample sequenced in a study of technical replicates of blood from a few donors. Clones were sequenced by immunoSEQ multiplex PCR, and TCRdb holds only the in-frame ones, with some missing. Of about 85,000 clones in the sample, less than 95% were seen once. Sequences were obtained from T cells isolated from PBMCs. These receptors were collected from a human donor in good health.

CDR3 DNA: TGCGCCAGCAGCCCGGACAGGGGAGGCTACGAGCAGTACTTC. Protein sequence: CASSPDRGGYEQYF. The chain combines TRBV5-1 with TRBJ2-7; TRBD1 matches at 9 bases. V lost 4 bases to trimming and J lost 3 bases; unmatched junction nucleotides: 5. Germline CDR1 is SGHRS and CDR2 is YFSETQ. The CDR3 extends over 14 amino acids.

The count of this clone is one. The genes are TRBV7-6 and TRBJ2-7; 11 nucleotides agree with TRBD2. The trim removed 4 bases at V and 3 bases at J, leaving 2 bases unmatched. Germline values: CDR1 SGHVS, CDR2 FNYEAQ. The CDR3 is 14 residues long. The CDR3 loop is CASSSGLADYEQYF. The CDR3 DNA reads as TGTGCCAGCAGCTCGGGACTAGCGGACTACGAGCAGTACTTC.

This clone was seen only once. This chain links TRBV6-4 with TRBJ2-3; TRBD2 aligns across 10 bases. Germline CDR1 MRHNA, CDR2 SNTAGT. The CDR3 sequence is 15 residues long. With 0 bases clipped from V and 7 bases from J, the junction kept 4 bases outside the gene matches. The chain's CDR3 is CASSDSGTSEHTQYF. Written as DNA, the CDR3 is TGTGCCAGCAGTGACTCTGGGACTAGCGAGCATACGCAGTATTTT.

This chain connects TRBV5-1 to TRBJ2-7, with 9 bases matching TRBD2. Germline assignment: CDR1 SGHRS and CDR2 YFSETQ. The CDR3 is made up of 14 amino acids. J was trimmed by 6 bases and V by 3 bases; bases with no gene match: 7. The CDR3 DNA sequence: TGCGCCAGCAGCTACCAGCGGGGGGACAGCGAGCAGTACTTC. Translation gives CASSYQRGDSEQYF.

The chain carries TRBV4-1 and TRBJ1-6; 8 positions match TRBD1. The length of the CDR3 is 15 residues. J gave up 6 bases and V 2 bases, and 3 bases lay outside the gene matches. Germline values: CDR1 MGHRA, CDR2 YSYEKL. The CDR3 reads CASSQPGQVNSPLHF. In nucleotides, the CDR3 is TGCGCCAGCAGCCAACCGGGACAGGTTAATTCACCCCTCCACTTT.

V is TRBV16 and J is TRBJ1-2; the match to TRBD1 covers 9 bases. Trimming took 0 bases from V and 7 from J; bases not matched to a gene: 9. The germline CDR1 and CDR2 sequences are KGHSY and FQNENV. The CDR3 sequence is 16 residues long. The CDR3 DNA reads TGTGCCAGCAGCCAATCGACCGCCACAGGGGGCAGTGGCTACACCTTC. As protein: CASSQSTATGGSGYTF. Complete variable domain (other parts from reference TRBV16 and TRBJ1-2): GEEVAQTPKHLVRGEGQKAKLYCAPIKGHSYVFWYQQVLKNEFKFLISFQNENVFDETGMPKERFSAKCLPNSPCSLEIQATKLEDSAVYFCASSQSTATGGSGYTFGSGTRLTVV.

The V and J genes are TRBV4-1 and TRBJ1-3; 10 nucleotides match TRBD1. Unmatched junction bases numbered 11, after V lost 5 bases and J lost 4 bases. The CDR3 consists of 17 residues. CDR1 and CDR2 from the germline V gene are MGHRA and YSYEKL. CDR3 amino acids: CASSSRAGQGPGNTIYF. The CDR3, as DNA: TGCGCCAGCAGCTCAAGAGCGGGACAGGGGCCGGGAAACACCATATATTTT.

The rearrangement links TRBV6-6 to TRBJ1-1; 9 nucleotides agree with TRBD1. From germline, CDR1 is MNHNY and CDR2 SVGAGI (reference sequence). This CDR3 is 16 amino acids long. Unmatched junction bases numbered 6, after V lost 2 bases and J lost 2 bases. CDR3 sequence: CASSYPGTGPNTEAFF. Written as DNA, the CDR3 is TGTGCCAGCAGTTACCCCGGGACAGGGCCAAACACTGAAGCTTTCTTT.

The CDR3 coding sequence is TGTGCCAGCAGCTTGGATGCGGGGGGGAACACTGAAGCTTTCTTT. Residues: CASSLDAGGNTEAFF. This chain joins TRBV5-4 and TRBJ1-1; tentatively, D is TRBD1 (5 bases). CDR1 SGHNT and CDR2 YYREEE come from the germline V gene (reference sequence). The CDR3 totals 15 residues. V lost 0 bases, J lost 1 base, and 10 bases lay in between.

The CDR3 sequence is CASLAAGMGEKLFF. The CDR3 bases are TGTGCCAGCCTTGCGGCAGGGATGGGTGAAAAACTGTTTTTT. V usage is TRBV28 and J usage is TRBJ1-4; a weak D match, TRBD1 (5 bases). The CDR3 covers 14 residues. The V end lost 8 bases, the J end lost 7 bases, and 17 bases lay between the germline ends. CDR1 and CDR2 (germline): MDHEN, SYDVKM.

The chain is built from TRBV27 and TRBJ1-2; TRBD1 matches 7 bases. CDR3 length equals 15 residues. Unmatched junction bases numbered 8, after V lost 3 bases and J lost 4 bases. CDR1 is MNHEY and CDR2 is SMNVEV in the germline V gene (reference sequence). CDR3 bases: TGTGCCAGCAGTTTCACCCCGGGACAGAGCTATGGCTACACCTTC. Translated, it gives CASSFTPGQSYGYTF.

The chain is built from TRBV11-1 and TRBJ2-3; 14 bases are a match to TRBD2. The CDR3 loop spans 17 amino acids. Germline loops: CDR1 SGHAT, CDR2 FQDESV (reference sequence). Trimming at V came to 1 base and at J to 3 bases, leaving 3 bases not matched to a gene. The chain's CDR3 is CASSLGGLAGATDTQYF. The CDR3 nucleotides read TGTGCCAGCAGCTTAGGGGGACTAGCGGGAGCAACAGATACGCAGTATTTT.

V is TRBV5-1 and J is TRBJ1-2; D is unclear. Trimming stripped 2 bases from V and 6 bases from J, with 14 bases between. CDR3 size: 14 residues. Germline V gene sequence: CDR1 SGHRS, CDR2 YFSETQ. The CDR3 DNA sequence: TGCGCCAGCAGCTTTGGGCTGACTACGGATGGCTACACCTTC. Translation gives CASSFGLTTDGYTF.

The gene calls are TRBV4-1 and TRBJ2-1; 10 nucleotides agree with TRBD1. Germline V gene sequence: CDR1 MGHRA, CDR2 YSYEKL. J was trimmed by 6 bases and V by 0 bases; bases with no gene match: 8. The CDR3 has 17 amino acids. The CDR3 DNA follows: TGCGCCAGCAGCCAAGATCTTTGGGGGGACAGGGGCAATGAGCAGTTCTTC. Translation gives CASSQDLWGDRGNEQFF.

The chain couples TRBV11-3 to TRBJ2-7; 11 positions agree with TRBD1. The CDR3 extends over 16 amino acids. Looked up from germline, CDR1 is SGHNT and CDR2 is YENEEA. V shed 3 bases and J 2 bases; nucleotides not matched to a gene: 6. CDR3 nucleotides: TGTGCCAGCAGCTTGCTTCCGGGACAGGGGGCCTACGAGCAGTACTTC. This sequence encodes CASSLLPGQGAYEQYF.

The CDR3 DNA reads as TGTGCCAGCAGCGCCAGGGACACCTCCTACGAGCAGTACTTC. This sequence encodes CASSARDTSYEQYF. V usage is TRBV9 and J usage is TRBJ2-7, with D perhaps TRBD1 (6 bases). The V gene lost 3 bases and the J gene lost 0 bases, with 10 bases spanning the gap. The CDR3 is 14 residues long. From germline, CDR1 is SGDLS and CDR2 YYNGEE.

V and J are TRBV5-1 and TRBJ1-1; D gene uncertain. Between the trimmed V and J ends, which lost 0 bases and 1 base, there was a span of 16 bases. CDR1 and CDR2 from the germline V gene are SGHRS and YFSETQ. CDR3 length: 17 amino acids. CDR3 sequence: CASSLVWQRIANTEAFF. Written as DNA, the CDR3 is TGCGCCAGCAGCTTGGTTTGGCAGCGGATCGCGAACACTGAAGCTTTCTTT.

This clone was found once. The chain couples TRBV4-1 to TRBJ2-1; D is possibly TRBD1 (6 bases). Germline V gene sequence: CDR1 MGHRA, CDR2 YSYEKL. This CDR3 spans 17 amino acids. Trimming shortened V by 3 bases and J by 6 bases, and 21 bases separated the two germline ends. The CDR3 spells CASSQEPRDTYGNEQFF. CDR3 in DNA: TGCGCCAGCAGCCAGGAACCCCGGGACACTTACGGCAATGAGCAGTTCTTC.

The J gene is TRBJ1-1, the V gene TRBV4-1; 7 bases align to TRBD1. The V gene's germline CDR1 is MGHRA and CDR2 YSYEKL. This CDR3 has 17 residues. V gave up 1 base and J gave up 3 bases; unmatched junction bases: 11. This CDR3 reads CASSQGQGKVRYTEAFF. CDR3 DNA sequence: TGCGCCAGCAGCCAAGGACAGGGTAAGGTGAGGTACACTGAAGCTTTCTTT.

The CDR3 reads CASSRVDTGELFF. For the CDR3, the DNA is TGTGCCAGCTCTAGAGTGGACACCGGGGAGCTGTTTTTT. The V and J genes are TRBV2 and TRBJ2-2; D unclear. The CDR3 length is 13 residues. Germline CDR1 reads SNHLY; CDR2 reads FYNNEI. Trimming removed 8 bases at V and 3 bases at J, with 10 bases between.